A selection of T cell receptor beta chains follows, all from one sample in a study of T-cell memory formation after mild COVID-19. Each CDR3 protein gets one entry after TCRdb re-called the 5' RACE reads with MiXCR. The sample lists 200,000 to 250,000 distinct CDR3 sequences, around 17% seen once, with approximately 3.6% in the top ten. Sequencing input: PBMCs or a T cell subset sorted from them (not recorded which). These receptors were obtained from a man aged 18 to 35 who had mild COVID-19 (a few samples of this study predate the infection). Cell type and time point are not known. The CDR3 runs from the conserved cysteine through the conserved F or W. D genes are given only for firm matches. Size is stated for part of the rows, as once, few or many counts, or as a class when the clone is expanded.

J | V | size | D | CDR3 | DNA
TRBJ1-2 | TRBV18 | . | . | CASSPSKVGYTF | TGTGCCAGCTCACCGTCGAAGGTCGGCTACACCTTC
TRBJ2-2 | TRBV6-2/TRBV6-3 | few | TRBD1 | CASRGQYTGELFF | TGTGCCAGCAGGGGACAGTACACCGGGGAGCTGTTTTTT
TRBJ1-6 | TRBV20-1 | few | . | CSAISGPNSPLHF | TGCAGTGCTATTTCGGGCCCCAATTCACCCCTCCACTTT
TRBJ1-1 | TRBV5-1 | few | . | CASTLGLGAEAFF | TGCGCCAGCACCTTAGGGTTGGGAGCTGAAGCTTTCTTT
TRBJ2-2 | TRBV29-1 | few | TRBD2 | CSVRLAAGELFF | TGCAGCGTTAGACTAGCCGCCGGGGAGCTGTTTTTT
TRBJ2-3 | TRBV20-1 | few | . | CSAEWSTDTQYF | TGCAGTGCCGAGTGGTCCACAGATACGCAGTATTTT
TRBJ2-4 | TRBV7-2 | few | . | CASSLISGVSAKNIQYF | TGTGCCAGCAGCTTAATATCGGGGGTATCAGCCAAAAACATTCAGTACTTC
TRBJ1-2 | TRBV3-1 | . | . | CASSQTTNYGYTF | TGTGCCAGCAGCCAAACCACTAACTATGGCTACACCTTC
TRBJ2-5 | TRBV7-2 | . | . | CASSLVAGRETQYF | TGTGCCAGCAGCTTGGTCGCAGGGAGGGAGACCCAGTACTTC
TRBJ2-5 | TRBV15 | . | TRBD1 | CATSEDRGLETQYF | TGTGCCACCAGCGAGGACAGGGGTTTGGAGACCCAGTACTTC
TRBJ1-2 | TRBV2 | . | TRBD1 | CASYDTGQGARSAF | TGTGCCAGCTACGATACGGGACAGGGGGCTCGGAGCGCCTTC
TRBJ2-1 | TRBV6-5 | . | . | CASSFEQGGEQFF | TGTGCCAGCAGTTTCGAACAGGGAGGTGAGCAGTTCTTC
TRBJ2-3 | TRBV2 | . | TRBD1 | CASPTPGQRTDTQYF | TGTGCCAGCCCCACTCCGGGACAGCGCACAGATACGCAGTATTTT
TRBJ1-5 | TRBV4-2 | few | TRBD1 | CASSLQGDSGNQPQHF | TGTGCCAGCAGCCTCCAGGGGGATAGCGGCAATCAGCCCCAGCATTTT
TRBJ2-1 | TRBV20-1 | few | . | CSAGGPGEQFF | TGCAGTGCGGGGGGGCCGGGTGAGCAGTTCTTC
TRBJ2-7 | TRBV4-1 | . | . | CASSQPGLLYEQYF | TGCGCCAGCAGCCAACCGGGACTCCTCTACGAGCAGTACTTC
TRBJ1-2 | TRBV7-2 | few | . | CASTPPFNYGYTF | TGTGCCAGCACCCCACCTTTTAACTATGGCTACACCTTC
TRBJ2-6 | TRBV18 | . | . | CASSPMLGTGANVLTF | TGTGCCAGCTCACCGATGCTGGGGACGGGGGCCAACGTCCTGACTTTC
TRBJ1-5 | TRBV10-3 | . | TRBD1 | CAISEGTGNNQPQHF | TGTGCCATCAGTGAGGGGACAGGTAACAATCAGCCCCAGCATTTT
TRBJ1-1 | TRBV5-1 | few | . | CASSFLGGTEAFF | TGCGCCAGCAGCTTCTTGGGGGGTACTGAAGCTTTCTTT
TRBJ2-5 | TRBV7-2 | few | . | CASSFIRQQETQYF | TGTGCCAGCAGCTTTATCAGGCAGCAAGAGACCCAGTACTTC
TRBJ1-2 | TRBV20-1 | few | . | CSAGSGERYGYTF | TGCAGTGCTGGCTCAGGGGAACGCTATGGCTACACCTTC
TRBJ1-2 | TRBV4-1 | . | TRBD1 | CASSQRDRGRDTF | TGCGCCAGCAGCCAGAGAGACAGGGGCAGAGACACCTTC
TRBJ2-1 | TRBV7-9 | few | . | CALPGDEQFF | TGTGCCCTTCCAGGGGATGAGCAGTTCTTC
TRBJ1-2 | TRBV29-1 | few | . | CSVGRGEGYGYTF | TGCAGCGTTGGACGTGGAGAGGGCTATGGCTACACCTTC
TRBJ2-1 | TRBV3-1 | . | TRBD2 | CASSLFSGGDNEQFF | TGTGCCAGCAGCCTTTTTAGCGGGGGGGACAATGAGCAGTTCTTC
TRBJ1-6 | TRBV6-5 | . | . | CASSYTALLNSPLHF | TGTGCCAGCAGTTACACAGCTCTTCTCAATTCACCCCTCCACTTT
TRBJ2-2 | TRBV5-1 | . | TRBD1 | CASSGGTGNTGELFF | TGCGCCAGCAGCGGCGGGACAGGGAACACCGGGGAGCTGTTTTTT
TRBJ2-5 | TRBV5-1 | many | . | CASSLVGDIKTQYF | TGCGCCAGCAGCCTGGTCGGGGATATAAAGACCCAGTACTTC
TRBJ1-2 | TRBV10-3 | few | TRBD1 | CAITTGQDYGYTF | TGTGCCATCACTACGGGACAGGATTATGGCTACACCTTC
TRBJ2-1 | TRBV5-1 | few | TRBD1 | CASSPPGTGSEQFF | TGCGCCAGCAGCCCACCCGGGACAGGTAGTGAGCAGTTCTTC
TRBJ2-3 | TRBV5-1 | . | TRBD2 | CASRLSGGWTDTQYF | TGCGCCAGCAGACTTAGCGGGGGATGGACAGATACGCAGTATTTT
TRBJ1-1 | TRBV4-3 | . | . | CASSQEDTYGRAFF | TGCGCCAGCAGCCAAGAGGATACTTATGGGCGGGCTTTCTTT
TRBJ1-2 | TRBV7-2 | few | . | CASSRDNYGYTF | TGTGCCAGCAGCAGGGATAACTATGGCTACACCTTC
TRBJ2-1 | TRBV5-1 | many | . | CASSWGSNEQFF | TGCGCCAGCAGCTGGGGCTCTAATGAGCAGTTCTTC
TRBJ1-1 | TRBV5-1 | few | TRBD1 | CASSLGRDQGAAFF | TGCGCCAGCAGCTTGGGGCGTGATCAGGGGGCAGCTTTCTTT
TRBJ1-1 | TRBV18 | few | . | CASSPYERWNTEAFF | TGTGCCAGCTCACCATATGAACGGTGGAACACTGAAGCTTTCTTT
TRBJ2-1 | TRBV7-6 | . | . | CATSLGSPRYNEQFF | TGTGCCACCTCACTAGGTTCGCCCAGATACAATGAGCAGTTCTTC
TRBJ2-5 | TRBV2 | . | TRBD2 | CASSRLAGGPQETQYF | TGTGCCAGCAGTCGACTAGCGGGGGGACCCCAAGAGACCCAGTACTTC
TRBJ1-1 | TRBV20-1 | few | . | CSALLGGRVTEAFF | TGCAGTGCACTCCTCGGGGGGCGAGTCACTGAAGCTTTCTTT
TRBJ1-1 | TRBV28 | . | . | CASSLYGRRMNTEAFF | TGTGCCAGCAGTTTATACGGGCGGCGGATGAACACTGAAGCTTTCTTT
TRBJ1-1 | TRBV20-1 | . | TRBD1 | CSAPGGQGREAFF | TGCAGTGCTCCAGGGGGACAGGGACGTGAAGCTTTCTTT
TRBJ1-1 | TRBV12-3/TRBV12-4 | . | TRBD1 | CASSLVPGQHEAFF | TGTGCCAGCAGTTTAGTCCCGGGACAGCATGAAGCTTTCTTT
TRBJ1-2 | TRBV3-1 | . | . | CASRGATGLLYGYTF | TGTGCCAGCAGGGGAGCTACGGGGCTCCTCTATGGCTACACCTTC
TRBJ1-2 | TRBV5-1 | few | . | CASSPVVSYGYTF | TGCGCCAGCAGCCCCGTTGTTTCGTATGGCTACACCTTC
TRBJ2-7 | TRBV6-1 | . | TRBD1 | CASSRDWGQTYEQYF | TGTGCCAGCAGCCGGGATTGGGGACAGACTTACGAGCAGTACTTC
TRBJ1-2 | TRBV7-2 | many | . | CASSPQGTYGYTF | TGTGCCAGCAGCCCACAGGGTACCTATGGCTACACCTTC
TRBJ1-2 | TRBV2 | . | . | CASSEWGYTF | TGTGCCAGCAGTGAGTGGGGCTACACCTTC
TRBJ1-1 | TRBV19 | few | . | CASRGYTEAFF | TGTGCCAGTAGAGGGTACACTGAAGCTTTCTTT
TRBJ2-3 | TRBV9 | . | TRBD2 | CASSVSSGGALGTDTQYF | TGTGCCAGCAGCGTCTCTAGCGGGGGGGCCCTCGGCACAGATACGCAGTATTTT